This passage covers 28 T cell receptor beta chains from one sample sequenced in a study of blood T cell dynamics during melanoma immunotherapy. Profiling relied on immunoSEQ multiplex PCR, and the TCRdb table lists in-frame clones only, not all of them. The sample lists 12,000 or so clones, roughly 89% occurring once. The sample's time point: pre-treatment baseline. The sample consisted of blood, taken from a patient treated with checkpoint blockade. Receptor source: a human donor with melanoma.

CDR3 DNA: TGTGCCAGCAGAGAATTCGGGACAGGGAGGATGAACACTGAAGCTTTCTTT. Protein: CASREFGTGRMNTEAFF. The chain recombines TRBV6-1 with TRBJ1-1; 9 bases map to TRBD1. V shed 6 bases and J 0 bases; nucleotides not matched to a gene: 11. This CDR3 is 17 amino acids long. From germline, CDR1 is MNHNS and CDR2 SASEGT.

The rearrangement links TRBV7-2 to TRBJ1-4; 7 bases are a match to TRBD1. Per germline, CDR1 SGHTA and CDR2 FQGNSA. The CDR3 spans 15 residues. V lost 5 bases and J lost 8; bases outside the gene matches: 11. CDR3 sequence (DNA): TGTGCCAGCAGCACAAAGACAGGGACGGACGAAAAACTGTTTTTT. It codes for CASSTKTGTDEKLFF.

J is TRBJ1-1 and V is TRBV18; TRBD1 matches 9 bases. The CDR3 has 15 residues. V shed 3 bases, J shed 5 bases, and the junction held 7 bases outside the gene matches. In germline, CDR1 is KGHSH, CDR2 LQKENI. CDR3 loop: CASSPLQGADTEAFF. In nucleotides, the CDR3 is TGTGCCAGCTCACCCTTACAGGGGGCGGATACTGAAGCTTTCTTT.

The chain carries TRBV7-2 and TRBJ2-7; D is unclear. The CDR3 is 12 amino acids. Per germline, CDR1 SGHTA and CDR2 FQGNSA. Trimming took off 1 base at V and 6 bases at J, with 7 bases between the two ends. The CDR3 DNA is TGTGCCAGCAGCTTAGTGGAGTCCGAGCAGTACTTC. Encoded protein: CASSLVESEQYF.

The chain carries TRBV7-9 and TRBJ1-4; tentatively, D is TRBD1 (6 bases). The V and J ends lost 5 bases and 11 bases respectively, with 21 bases between them. The CDR3 is 15 residues long. Germline lookup yields CDR1 SEHNR and CDR2 FQNEAQ (reference sequence). CDR3 coding DNA: TGTGCCAGCAGCCTTGTCCGGGGGGGGCCAGAGAAACTGTTTTTT. Its protein product is CASSLVRGGPEKLFF.

This clone turned up a few times. The V and J genes are TRBV13 and TRBJ1-1; maybe TRBD1 (5 bases). This CDR3 contains 13 residues. The ends were cut back, 6 bases at V and 6 bases at J, with 14 bases in the middle. CDR1 is PRHDT and CDR2 is FYEKMQ in the germline V gene (reference sequence). The CDR3 is CASSWKGRPEAFF. CDR3 bases: TGTGCCAGCAGTTGGAAGGGACGGCCTGAAGCTTTCTTT.

V usage is TRBV19 and J usage is TRBJ1-2; 7 bases fit TRBD1. Looked up from germline, CDR1 is LNHDA and CDR2 is SQIVND (reference sequence). The CDR3 extends over 13 amino acids. Losses at the gene ends were 3 bases for V and 8 bases for J; bases not matched to a gene: 6. The chain's CDR3 is CASSIRQGGGYTF. The CDR3 coding sequence is TGTGCCAGTAGTATTCGGCAGGGGGGAGGCTACACCTTC.

The chain combines TRBV7-2 with TRBJ1-2; D may be TRBD1 (5 bases). The V and J ends lost 5 bases and 4 bases respectively, with 17 bases between them. Germline lookup yields CDR1 SGHTA and CDR2 FQGNSA. The CDR3 is 15 amino acids. The CDR3 protein is CASSRQRDVRYGYTF. CDR3 sequence (DNA): TGTGCCAGCAGCCGACAGAGGGACGTCCGCTATGGCTACACCTTC. The full variable domain, rest sourced from reference TRBV7-2 and TRBJ1-2, is GAGVSQSPSNKVTEKGKDVELRCDPISGHTALYWYRQSLGQGLEFLIYFQGNSAPDKSGLPSDRFSAERTGGSVSTLTIQRTQQEDSAVYLCASSRQRDVRYGYTFGSGTRLTVV.

The chain combines TRBV18 with TRBJ2-5, with 9 bases lining up with TRBD2. Germline CDR1 KGHSH, CDR2 LQKENI. V gave up 3 bases and J gave up 3 bases; unmatched junction bases: 2. The CDR3 consists of 14 residues. The CDR3 DNA reads TGTGCCAGCTCACCCGCGGGAGGGAAAGAGACCCAGTACTTC. Amino acids: CASSPAGGKETQYF.

This clone was seen just once. This chain links TRBV11-2 with TRBJ2-1, with D possibly being TRBD2 (5 bases). CDR1 and CDR2 (germline): SGHAT, FQNNGV. The CDR3 spans 12 residues. Trimming took 11 bases from V and 9 from J, leaving 17 bases between them. The CDR3 DNA reads TGTGCCTGCGAAGCCCTAGGGAGTGAGCAGTTCTTC. Residues: CACEALGSEQFF.

This clone was counted only a few times. The rearrangement links TRBV7-9 to TRBJ1-1; TRBD1 matches 7 bases. The CDR3 extends over 13 amino acids. CDR1 and CDR2 (germline): SEHNR, FQNEAQ (reference sequence). Germline trimming cut 4 bases from V and 4 bases from J; bases unmatched to any gene: 3. The CDR3 protein is CASSSRQGTEAFF. CDR3 DNA sequence: TGTGCCAGCAGCTCCCGACAGGGCACTGAAGCTTTCTTT.

The chain is built from TRBV29-1 and TRBJ1-2; D gene unclear. Germline V CDR1 and CDR2: SQVTM, ANQGSEA. V shed 5 bases and J shed 3 bases, with 7 bases lying between them. There are 11 residues in the CDR3. The CDR3 DNA reads as TGCAGCGTTACCCGAGACTATGGCTACACCTTC. Translating gives CSVTRDYGYTF.

The rearrangement links TRBV25-1 to TRBJ2-1; D is uncertain. Germline CDR1 is MGHDK and CDR2 is SYGVNS. V shed 4 bases and J shed 9 bases, with 7 bases lying between them. This CDR3 comprises 11 residues. The CDR3 DNA reads as TGTGCCAGCAGTGGGGATCTTGAGCAGTTCTTC. Protein sequence: CASSGDLEQFF. Complete variable domain (other parts from reference TRBV25-1 and TRBJ2-1): EADIYQTPRYLVIGTGKKITLECSQTMGHDKMYWYQQDPGMELHLIHYSYGVNSTEKGDLSSESTVSRIRTEHFPLTLESARPSHTSQYLCASSGDLEQFFGPGTRLTVL.

The J gene is TRBJ1-1, the V gene TRBV6-5, with D tentatively TRBD1 (6 bases). Germline values: CDR1 MNHEY, CDR2 SVGAGI. Trimming removed 4 bases at V and 8 bases at J, with 14 bases between. The CDR3 is made up of 13 amino acids. CDR3 sequence reads: CASSSTLGGEAFF. The CDR3 nucleotides are TGTGCCAGCAGTTCCACGTTAGGGGGAGAAGCTTTCTTT.

The chain is built from TRBV2 and TRBJ2-2; D is unresolved. V lost 6 bases to trimming and J lost 5 bases, with 4 bases between them. Germline V gene data show CDR1 as SNHLY and CDR2 as FYNNEI. This CDR3 spans 11 amino acids. This chain's CDR3 is CASRTTGELFF. Here the CDR3 DNA reads TGTGCCAGCAGGACGACCGGGGAGCTGTTTTTT. Full variable domain (outside the CDR3, taken from reference TRBV2 and TRBJ2-2): EPEVTQTPSHQVTQMGQEVILRCVPISNHLYFYWYRQILGQKVEFLVSFYNNEISEKSEIFDDQFSVERPDGSNFTLKIRSTKLEDSAMYFCASRTTGELFFGEGSRLTVL.

The V and J genes are TRBV4-1 and TRBJ2-3; D tentatively reads TRBD1 or TRBD2 (5 bases each). The germline V gene encodes CDR1 MGHRA and CDR2 YSYEKL. With 4 bases removed from V and 1 base from J, the gap between germline ends came to 15 bases. This CDR3 is 16 amino acids long. CDR3 sequence: CASSPQGPAGTDTQYF. CDR3 bases: TGCGCCAGCAGCCCCCAGGGACCAGCTGGCACAGATACGCAGTATTTT.

The chain uses TRBV19 and TRBJ2-7; no clear D gene. With 5 bases removed from V and 5 bases from J, the gap between germline ends came to 16 bases. The length of the CDR3 is 14 residues. CDR1 is LNHDA, CDR2 SQIVND, per germline (reference sequence). In DNA, the CDR3 is TGTGCCAGTAGTGCCGCTGCAGGTATTGACGAGCAGTACTTC. Its protein product is CASSAAAGIDEQYF.

The V call is TRBV6-1, the J call TRBJ1-1; D ambiguous. Per germline, CDR1 MNHNS and CDR2 SASEGT. Trimming took off 6 bases at V and 1 base at J, with 12 bases between the two ends. The CDR3 is 14 residues long. The CDR3 region is CASRLVHPNTEAFF. CDR3 in DNA: TGTGCCAGCAGGCTGGTACACCCGAACACTGAAGCTTTCTTT.

The chain joins TRBV7-2 to TRBJ1-5; the match to TRBD1 covers 7 bases. V was pared by 4 bases and J by 2 bases, with 8 bases of the junction left unmatched. Germline V lookup: CDR1 SGHTA, CDR2 FQGNSA. The CDR3 length is 16 residues. The CDR3 DNA sequence: TGTGCCAGCAGCTCCCGGGGACAGCGGGGCAATCAGCCCCAGCATTTT. Its protein is CASSSRGQRGNQPQHF.

The chain carries TRBV7-9 and TRBJ2-7, with 10 bases fitting TRBD2. The CDR3 spans 15 residues. Trimming cost V 5 bases and J 3 bases; bases outside gene matches: 7. Germline assignment: CDR1 SEHNR and CDR2 FQNEAQ (reference sequence). This CDR3 is CASSLGLAELYEQYF. The CDR3 DNA reads TGTGCCAGCAGCCTAGGACTAGCGGAACTCTACGAGCAGTACTTC.

The V call is TRBV9, the J call TRBJ2-3; D not resolved. V was shortened by 0 bases and J by 1 base, with 9 bases between the two germline ends. Germline CDR1 SGDLS, CDR2 YYNGEE. This CDR3 is 15 amino acids long. The CDR3 spells CASSVEGRRTDTQYF. CDR3 DNA sequence: TGTGCCAGCAGCGTAGAAGGACGCCGCACAGATACGCAGTATTTT.

CDR3 sequence: CASSHRTSGYEQYF. As DNA, the CDR3 is TGCGCCAGCAGCCACCGGACTAGCGGCTACGAGCAGTACTTC. V is TRBV4-3 and J is TRBJ2-7; TRBD2 aligns across 10 bases. Losses at the gene ends were 3 bases for V and 3 bases for J; bases not matched to a gene: 2. This CDR3 spans 14 amino acids. Germline CDR1 reads LGHNA; CDR2 reads YSLEER.

The V and J genes are TRBV2 and TRBJ2-1; 8 nucleotides agree with TRBD2. Germline-derived CDR1 and CDR2 are SNHLY and FYNNEI. Trimming removed 2 bases from V and 6 bases from J; junction bases left unmatched: 9. The CDR3 has 16 residues. CDR3 nucleotides: TGTGCCAGCAGTGAAAACGGGAGGGAAGGGTCCAATGAGCAGTTCTTC. It specifies CASSENGREGSNEQFF. Combining the CDR3 with reference TRBV2 and TRBJ2-1 gives the whole variable domain EPEVTQTPSHQVTQMGQEVILRCVPISNHLYFYWYRQILGQKVEFLVSFYNNEISEKSEIFDDQFSVERPDGSNFTLKIRSTKLEDSAMYFCASSENGREGSNEQFFGPGTRLTVL.

This chain uses TRBV5-8 with TRBJ1-3; TRBD1 agrees at 10 bases. This CDR3 region has 15 residues. V trimming: 4 bases; J trimming: 2 bases; junction bases outside the gene matches: 3. Germline CDR1 is SGHTS and CDR2 is YDEGEE. For the CDR3, the DNA is TGTGCCAGCAGCCCGGGACAGGGGCCTGGAAACACCATATATTTT. This encodes CASSPGQGPGNTIYF.

V gene TRBV28 combines with J gene TRBJ1-5; no clear D gene. V lost 6 bases and J 7 bases, leaving 19 bases between the germline ends. CDR3 length: 15 residues. The germline V gene has CDR1 MDHEN and CDR2 SYDVKM. This CDR3 is CASRGLSARGQPQHF. CDR3 nucleotides: TGTGCCAGCAGGGGCTTATCGGCTAGAGGACAGCCCCAGCATTTT.

The chain joins TRBV2 to TRBJ2-7; TRBD2 is a possible D gene (6 bases). V shed 7 bases and J shed 3 bases, with 10 bases lying between them. Germline CDR1 reads SNHLY; CDR2 reads FYNNEI. There are 12 residues in the CDR3. The CDR3 here is CASIGGDYEQYF. Written as DNA, the CDR3 is TGTGCCAGCATTGGAGGGGACTACGAGCAGTACTTC.

The genes are TRBV19 and TRBJ1-1; no clear D. Trimming pared 3 bases from V and 1 base from J, leaving 9 bases between. The germline V gene has CDR1 LNHDA and CDR2 SQIVND (reference sequence). This CDR3 has 14 amino acids. The CDR3 protein is CASSMGLANTEAFF. The CDR3 DNA reads as TGTGCCAGTAGTATGGGTCTCGCGAACACTGAAGCTTTCTTT.

This clone was seen only a few times. V usage is TRBV11-2 and J usage is TRBJ1-1, with unresolved D. The CDR3 totals 15 residues. V was clipped by 4 bases and J by 4 bases, with 16 bases between them. Germline loops: CDR1 SGHAT, CDR2 FQNNGV. CDR3 sequence (DNA): TGTGCCAGCAGCTCCGACGGGATCCCGGGCACTGAAGCTTTCTTT. As protein: CASSSDGIPGTEAFF.